These T cell receptor beta chains were read from a single sample in a study of blood T cell dynamics during melanoma immunotherapy. TCRdb's copy holds only in-frame clones and misses some; the assay was immunoSEQ multiplex PCR. This repertoire shows 10,000 to 15,000 clones, more than 70% found once; its top ten account for approximately 4.4%. Sequences were derived from blood, sampled from a patient treated with checkpoint blockade. All receptors come from a human donor with melanoma. Both conserved end residues are part of each CDR3. D genes are given only for firm matches. The size of a clone is reported for some rows only, either as once, few or many, or as a class for expanded clones.

J gene | clone size | V gene | D gene | CDR3 length | CDR3 protein | CDR3 DNA
TRBJ1-5 | once | TRBV7-8 | . | 16 | CASSPTTTGRGQPQHF | TGTGCCAGCAGCCCCACGACAACGGGCAGGGGTCAGCCCCAGCATTTT
TRBJ1-2 | . | TRBV2 | . | 12 | CASRRFEYGYTF | TGTGCCAGCAGACGGTTCGAATATGGCTACACCTTC
TRBJ2-1 | . | TRBV7-8 | . | 17 | CASSTAGAGSSYNEQFF | TGTGCCAGCAGCACGGCTGGGGCGGGGAGCTCCTACAATGAGCAGTTCTTC
TRBJ2-7 | . | TRBV18 | . | 15 | CASSLSRGGVDEQYF | TGTGCCAGCTCACTCTCCAGGGGTGGGGTCGACGAGCAGTACTTC
TRBJ2-7 | . | TRBV15 | . | 13 | CATSRDLAYEQYF | TGTGCCACCAGCAGAGATTTGGCCTACGAGCAGTACTTC
TRBJ1-1 | . | TRBV30 | . | 16 | CAWTTTGGARDTEAFF | TGTGCCTGGACCACGACCGGGGGCGCGAGGGACACTGAAGCTTTCTTT
TRBJ1-2 | . | TRBV21-1 | . | 16 | CASSKFEVTTNYGYTF | TGTGCCAGCAGCAAATTTGAGGTTACCACTAACTATGGCTACACCTTC
TRBJ1-2 | . | TRBV6-6 | . | 13 | CASSAGTGYGYTF | TGTGCCAGCAGCGCAGGGACTGGCTATGGCTACACCTTC
TRBJ2-1 | . | TRBV14 | . | 18 | CASSRRPEGVSSYNEQFF | TGTGCCAGCAGCCGCCGGCCAGAGGGGGTGAGCTCCTACAATGAGCAGTTCTTC
TRBJ2-2 | . | TRBV9 | . | 14 | CAGSVDPNTGELFF | TGTGCCGGCAGCGTAGATCCGAACACCGGGGAGCTGTTTTTT
TRBJ1-6 | . | TRBV5-1 | TRBD1 | 16 | CASSSEMTGFGSPLHF | TGCGCCAGCAGCTCGGAGATGACAGGGTTCGGTTCACCCCTCCACTTT
TRBJ1-6 | . | TRBV18 | TRBD1 | 14 | CASSQDRDNSPLHF | TGTGCCAGCTCACAGGACAGGGATAATTCACCCCTCCACTTT
TRBJ2-3 | . | TRBV2 | TRBD2 | 18 | CASSEPRLAGGRKKTQYF | TGTGCCAGCAGTGAGCCCAGACTAGCGGGGGGGCGCAAGAAAACGCAGTATTTT
TRBJ2-5 | . | TRBV7-3 | . | 13 | CASSLMAQETQYF | TGTGCCAGCAGCTTAATGGCACAAGAGACCCAGTACTTC
TRBJ2-3 | . | TRBV10-3 | . | 11 | CATGRTDTQYF | TGTGCCACCGGACGCACAGATACGCAGTATTTT
TRBJ1-3 | once | TRBV28 | . | 14 | CASSPGGPGNTIYF | TGTGCCAGCAGTCCCGGGGGCCCTGGAAACACCATATATTTT
TRBJ2-7 | few | TRBV25-1 | TRBD1 | 12 | CASPGQVYEQYF | TGTGCCAGCCCCGGACAGGTGTACGAGCAGTACTTC
TRBJ2-3 | . | TRBV15 | . | 17 | CATSRDLQGGGTDTQYF | TGTGCCACCAGCAGAGACCTGCAGGGGGGCGGCACAGATACGCAGTATTTT
TRBJ2-1 | . | TRBV11-2 | . | 17 | CASSLPPWAPRIYEQFF | TGTGCCAGCAGCCTCCCCCCTTGGGCCCCGCGGATCTATGAGCAGTTCTTC
TRBJ1-2 | . | TRBV5-4 | . | 16 | CASSPRAGANNYGYTF | TGTGCCAGCAGCCCACGCGCGGGGGCGAATAACTATGGCTACACCTTC
TRBJ2-6 | . | TRBV9 | TRBD1 | 18 | CASSVGQGDSSGANVLTF | TGTGCCAGCAGCGTAGGGCAGGGGGACAGCTCTGGGGCCAACGTCCTGACTTTC
TRBJ1-1 | few | TRBV6-6 | TRBD1 | 15 | CASTPGQGLNTEAFF | TGTGCCAGCACCCCGGGACAGGGGTTGAACACTGAAGCTTTCTTT